These T cell receptor beta chains were read from a single sample in a study of graft-versus-host responses after intestinal transplantation. Produced via immunoSEQ multiplex PCR; TCRdb's table is partial and in-frame only. The sample includes 30,000 to 40,000 clones, around 94% of them seen just once. Specimen: PBMCs, collected 16 days after intestinal transplant. All receptors derive from a human patient who received an intestinal transplant, so some T cells may come from the graft donor. CDR3s include the opening cysteine and the closing phenylalanine or tryptophan. D genes are given only for firm matches. The size of a clone is reported for some rows only, either as once, few or many, or as a class for expanded clones.

CDR3 length	J gene	D gene	clone size	V gene	CDR3 protein	CDR3 DNA
11	TRBJ1-6	-	-	TRBV7-9	CASSLGSPLHF	TGTGCCAGCAGCTTAGGTTCACCCCTCCACTTT
15	TRBJ2-7	TRBD1	-	TRBV13	CASSPGQDFLTEQYF	TGTGCCAGCAGCCCGGGACAGGACTTTCTGACTGAGCAGTACTTC
16	TRBJ1-5	TRBD1	-	TRBV4-2	CASSQGTGGADQPQHF	TGTGCCAGCAGCCAAGGGACAGGGGGCGCCGATCAGCCCCAGCATTTT
14	TRBJ1-5	-	-	TRBV28	CASSLTLGNQPQHF	TGTGCCAGCAGTTTAACCCTGGGCAATCAGCCCCAGCATTTT
15	TRBJ2-1	-	few	TRBV9	CASSDEGGGPNEQFF	TGTGCCAGCAGCGACGAGGGGGGAGGGCCGAATGAGCAGTTCTTC
15	TRBJ2-5	TRBD2	-	TRBV11-2	CASSPGTSGPQGQYF	TGTGCCAGCAGCCCCGGGACTAGCGGGCCGCAGGGCCAGTACTTC
13	TRBJ2-3	-	-	TRBV5-6	CASSLEGRDTQYF	TGTGCCAGCAGCCTGGAGGGGCGAGATACGCAGTATTTT
16	TRBJ1-2	TRBD1	-	TRBV28	CASSPLRGPANYGYTF	TGTGCCAGCAGCCCATTAAGGGGGCCCGCTAACTATGGCTACACCTTC
15	TRBJ1-2	-	-	TRBV7-3	CASSLIGGANYGYTF	TGTGCCAGCAGCTTAATCGGAGGGGCTAACTATGGCTACACCTTC
13	TRBJ1-5	-	-	TRBV4-1	CASSRIRDQPQHF	TGCGCCAGCAGCCGAATAAGGGATCAGCCCCAGCATTTT
14	TRBJ2-7	-	-	TRBV15	CATSRVGESYEQYF	TGTGCCACCAGCAGAGTAGGCGAGTCCTACGAGCAGTACTTC
15	TRBJ2-3	-	-	TRBV27	CASSFRGASTDTQYF	TGTGCCAGCAGTTTTCGCGGGGCCAGCACAGATACGCAGTATTTT
14	TRBJ2-7	TRBD1	-	TRBV5-4	CASSLRDSHPQQYF	TGTGCCAGCAGCTTAAGGGACAGCCACCCGCAGCAGTACTTC
14	TRBJ2-1	-	-	TRBV11-2	CASSSTTTYNEQFF	TGTGCCAGCAGCTCGACTACTACCTACAATGAGCAGTTCTTC
15	TRBJ2-7	TRBD1	-	TRBV10-3	CAISEFRDRVSEQYF	TGTGCCATCAGTGAGTTCCGAGACAGGGTCAGCGAGCAGTACTTC
15	TRBJ2-7	-	once	TRBV6-5	CASSKIWAASYEQYF	TGTGCCAGCAGCAAAATTTGGGCAGCCTCCTACGAGCAGTACTTC
15	TRBJ2-7	-	-	TRBV28	CASSLSGASSYEQYF	TGTGCCAGCAGTTTATCGGGAGCGTCCTCCTACGAGCAGTACTTC
15	TRBJ2-7	-	once	TRBV28	CASSLGPSQGHEQYF	TGTGCCAGCAGTTTAGGCCCCTCCCAGGGTCACGAGCAGTACTTC
16	TRBJ2-3	TRBD2	once	TRBV7-3	CASSLNLAGSTDTQYF	TGTGCCAGCAGCTTAAATCTAGCGGGGAGCACAGATACGCAGTATTTT
15	TRBJ1-1	-	-	TRBV27	CASSLNGDMNTEALF	TGTGCCAGCAGTTTGAACGGGGACATGAACACTGAAGCTCTCTTT
12	TRBJ2-1	-	-	TRBV2	CASIGGTGAQFF	TGTGCCAGCATAGGGGGAACGGGGGCGCAGTTCTTC
16	TRBJ2-2	TRBD2	-	TRBV19	CASSKGLAEDTGELFF	TGTGCCAGTAGTAAGGGACTAGCGGAAGACACCGGGGAGCTGTTTTTT
12	TRBJ2-3	-	-	TRBV2	CASTRGPDTQYF	TGTGCCAGCACCCGGGGCCCAGATACGCAGTATTTT
11	TRBJ2-3	-	-	TRBV28	CASSFSDTQYF	TGTGCCAGCAGTTTTTCAGATACGCAGTATTTT
16	TRBJ2-3	TRBD2	-	TRBV15	CATSKTSGGYVDTQYF	TGTGCCACCAGCAAGACTAGCGGGGGATATGTTGATACGCAGTATTTT
13	TRBJ1-5	-	-	TRBV6-1	CASSLQGGQPQHF	TGTGCCAGCAGTCTACAGGGAGGTCAGCCCCAGCATTTT
15	TRBJ2-1	TRBD2	-	TRBV9	CASTEREAFYNEQFF	TGTGCCAGCACGGAGCGGGAGGCTTTCTACAATGAGCAGTTCTTC
15	TRBJ2-7	-	-	TRBV4-2	CASSQGATLLYEQYF	TGTGCCAGCAGCCAGGGGGCGACTCTTCTCTACGAGCAGTACTTC
17	TRBJ1-5	-	-	TRBV7-2	CASSVRGDRFLDQPQHF	TGTGCCAGCAGCGTCCGGGGGGATCGGTTCCTCGATCAGCCCCAGCATTTT
15	TRBJ2-7	TRBD1	once	TRBV19	CASSIGTGGPYEQYF	TGTGCCAGTAGTATAGGGACAGGGGGGCCCTACGAGCAGTACTTC
15	TRBJ1-6	TRBD1	-	TRBV5-6	CASSRVGQDNSPLHF	TGTGCCAGCAGCAGGGTGGGACAGGATAATTCACCCCTCCACTTT
14	TRBJ1-4	TRBD1	-	TRBV2	CATETGALNEKLFF	TGTGCCACCGAGACAGGGGCCCTTAATGAAAAACTGTTTTTT
14	TRBJ2-1	-	once	TRBV9	CASSVPSLNNEQFF	TGTGCCAGCAGCGTCCCCTCACTAAACAATGAGCAGTTCTTC
14	TRBJ2-1	-	once	TRBV6-5	CASYSRSSYNEQFF	TGTGCCAGCTACTCCAGGAGCTCCTACAATGAGCAGTTCTTC
14	TRBJ2-7	-	once	TRBV11-2	CASSLVSQGYEQYF	TGTGCCAGCAGCTTGGTTTCGCAGGGCTACGAGCAGTACTTC
14	TRBJ2-7	TRBD2	-	TRBV19	CASSSGTTLYEQYF	TGTGCCAGTAGTTCTGGGACTACCCTCTACGAGCAGTACTTC
13	TRBJ1-1	-	-	TRBV27	CASNQGTNTEAFF	TGTGCCAGCAATCAGGGGACTAACACTGAAGCTTTCTTT
14	TRBJ1-2	-	-	TRBV5-6	CASSPGGGTYGYTF	TGTGCCAGCAGCCCGGGGGGCGGAACCTATGGCTACACCTTC
11	TRBJ1-5	TRBD1	-	TRBV28	CITGDNQPQHF	TGTATCACAGGGGATAATCAGCCCCAGCATTTT
13	TRBJ1-1	-	-	TRBV30	CAWKAAKYTEAFF	TGTGCCTGGAAGGCAGCGAAATACACTGAAGCTTTCTTT